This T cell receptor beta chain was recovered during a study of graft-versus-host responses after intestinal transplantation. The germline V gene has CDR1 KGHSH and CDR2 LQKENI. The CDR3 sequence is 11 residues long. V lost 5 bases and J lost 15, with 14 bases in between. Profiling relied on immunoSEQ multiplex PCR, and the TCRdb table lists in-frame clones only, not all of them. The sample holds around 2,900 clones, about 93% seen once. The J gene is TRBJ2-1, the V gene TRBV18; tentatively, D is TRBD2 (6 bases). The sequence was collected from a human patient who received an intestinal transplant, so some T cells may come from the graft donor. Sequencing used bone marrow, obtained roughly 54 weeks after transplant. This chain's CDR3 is CASSNVTSWFF. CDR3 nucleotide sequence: TGTGCCAGCTCAAACGTGACTAGTTGGTTCTTC. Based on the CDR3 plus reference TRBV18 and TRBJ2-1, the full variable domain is NAGVMQNPRHLVRRRGQEARLRCSPMKGHSHVYWYRQLPEEGLKFMVYLQKENIIDESGMPKERFSAEFPKEGPSILRIQQVVRGDSAAYFCASSNVTSWFFGPGTRLTVL.